This T cell receptor (beta chain) was observed in a study of T cell repertoires in cytomegalovirus infection. Study-level background: Carrying CMV and the relevant HLA type showed in public TCR beta signatures.

Notes on the study in general: Within the response measured ex vivo, HLA-C-restricted CMV-specific TCR beta clonotypes were dominant. Identification of carriers of CMV plus the relevant HLA was performed using cumulative public TCR beta family frequency.

This clonotype was seen many times. Its specificity is not known. V shed 3 bases and J shed 8 bases, with 19 bases lying between them. The CDR3 is 15 residues long. Germline-derived CDR1 and CDR2 are SGHTA and FQGNSA. Each CDR3 protein gets one entry after TCRdb re-called the reads with MiXCR. This table has fewer than 300,000 distinct CDR3 sequences, 25% appearing once. This rearrangement joins TRBV7-2 to TRBJ1-2; D is unresolved. Input material: PBMCs. The sequence derives from a human donor in good health (CMV status not recorded). Some clones in this sample may be carry-over from other donors' samples. CDR3 loop: CASSLEGGRWKGYTF. The CDR3 DNA reads TGTGCCAGCAGCTTGGAGGGAGGGCGGTGGAAAGGCTACACCTTC.